These T cell receptor beta chains were read from a single sample in a study of blood T cell repertoires in COVID-19. Here immunoSEQ multiplex PCR was the method, and the copy in TCRdb shows in-frame clones only, minus some. The sample has more than 95,000 clones, roughly 82% seen once. Sequenced input: peripheral blood. Source of these receptors: a man in his sixties with acute or convalescent COVID-19. The CDR3 runs from the conserved cysteine through the conserved F or W. D genes are given only for firm matches.

J: TRBJ2-7; V: TRBV6-4; D: TRBD2; DNA: TGTGCCAGCAGTCCTGGGGCTAGCGGGGGACTTTACGAGCAGTACTTC; CDR3: CASSPGASGGLYEQYF
J: TRBJ1-1; V: TRBV11-2; D: -; DNA: TGTGCCAGCAGCTTAGTGGGAGGAGCTGAAGCTTTCTTT; CDR3: CASSLVGGAEAFF
J: TRBJ2-1; V: TRBV28; D: TRBD2; DNA: TGTGCCAGCAGACTCGGACTAGCGGGAGGCAATTCGCAGTTCTTC; CDR3: CASRLGLAGGNSQFF
J: TRBJ2-1; V: TRBV19; D: TRBD2; DNA: TGTGCCAGTAGCTTCCGAAGGACTAGCGGGAAGGATGAGCAGTTCTTC; CDR3: CASSFRRTSGKDEQFF
J: TRBJ2-1; V: TRBV7-2; D: TRBD2; DNA: TGTGCCAGCAGCTTAGAGACTAGCGTGTACAATGAGCAGTTCTTC; CDR3: CASSLETSVYNEQFF
J: TRBJ2-5; V: TRBV5-1; D: TRBD2; DNA: TGCGCCAGCCGCCGGTCGGGGGGTCAAGAGACCCAGTACTTC; CDR3: CASRRSGGQETQYF
J: TRBJ1-3; V: TRBV30; D: -; DNA: TGTGCCTGGAGAGAACGGACTAAGTATGGAAACACCATATATTTT; CDR3: CAWRERTKYGNTIYF
J: TRBJ2-7; V: TRBV7-2; D: TRBD1; DNA: TGTGCCAGCAGCCGTTGGGGGACAGGGGTCTACGAGCAGTACTTC; CDR3: CASSRWGTGVYEQYF
J: TRBJ1-5; V: TRBV30; D: -; DNA: TGTGCCTGGAGTCTGACACACAATCAGCCCCAGCATTTT; CDR3: CAWSLTHNQPQHF
J: TRBJ1-3; V: TRBV6-1; D: -; DNA: TGTGCCAGCAGTGACGGGACATTTAGAATCTCTGGAAACACCATATATTTT; CDR3: CASSDGTFRISGNTIYF